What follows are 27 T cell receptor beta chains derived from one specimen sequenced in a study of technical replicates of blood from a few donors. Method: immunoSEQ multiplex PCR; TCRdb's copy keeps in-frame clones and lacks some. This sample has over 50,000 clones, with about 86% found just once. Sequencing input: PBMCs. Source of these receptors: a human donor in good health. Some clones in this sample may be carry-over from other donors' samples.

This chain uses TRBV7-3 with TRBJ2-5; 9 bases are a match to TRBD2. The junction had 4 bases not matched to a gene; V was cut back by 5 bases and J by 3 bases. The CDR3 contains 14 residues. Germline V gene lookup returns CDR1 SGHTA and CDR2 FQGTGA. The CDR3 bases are TGTGCCAGCAGCCCAGTAGCGGGGGAAGAGACCCAGTACTTC. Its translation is CASSPVAGEETQYF.

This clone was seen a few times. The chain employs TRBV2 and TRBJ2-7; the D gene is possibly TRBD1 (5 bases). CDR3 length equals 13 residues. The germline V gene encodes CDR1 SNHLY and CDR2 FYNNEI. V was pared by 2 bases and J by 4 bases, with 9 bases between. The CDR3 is CASSEQGTYEQYF. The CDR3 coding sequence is TGTGCCAGCAGTGAACAGGGTACTTACGAGCAGTACTTC. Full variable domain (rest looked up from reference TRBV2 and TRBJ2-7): EPEVTQTPSHQVTQMGQEVILRCVPISNHLYFYWYRQILGQKVEFLVSFYNNEISEKSEIFDDQFSVERPDGSNFTLKIRSTKLEDSAMYFCASSEQGTYEQYFGPGTRLTVT.

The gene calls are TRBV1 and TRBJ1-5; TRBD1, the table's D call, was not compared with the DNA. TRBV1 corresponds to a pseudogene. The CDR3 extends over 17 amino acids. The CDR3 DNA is TGCACCAGCAGCCGTCACGGGGGGACAGGTAGCAATCAGCCCCAGCATTTT. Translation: CTSSRHGGTGSNQPQHF.

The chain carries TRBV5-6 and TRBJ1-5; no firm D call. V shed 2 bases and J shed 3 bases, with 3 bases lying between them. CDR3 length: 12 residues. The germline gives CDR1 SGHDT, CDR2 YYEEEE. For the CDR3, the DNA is TGTGCCAGCAGCTTCTCCAATCAGCCCCAGCATTTT. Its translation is CASSFSNQPQHF. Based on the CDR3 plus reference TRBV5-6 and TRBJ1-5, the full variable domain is DAGVTQSPTHLIKTRGQQVTLRCSPKSGHDTVSWYQQALGQGPQFIFQYYEEEERQRGNFPDRFSGHQFPNYSSELNVNALLLGDSALYLCASSFSNQPQHFGDGTRLSIL.

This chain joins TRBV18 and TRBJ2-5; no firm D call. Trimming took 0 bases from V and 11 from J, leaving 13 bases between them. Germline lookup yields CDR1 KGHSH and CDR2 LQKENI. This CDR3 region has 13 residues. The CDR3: CASSPPFPITQYF. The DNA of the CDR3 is TGTGCCAGCTCACCACCCTTTCCGATCACTCAGTACTTC.

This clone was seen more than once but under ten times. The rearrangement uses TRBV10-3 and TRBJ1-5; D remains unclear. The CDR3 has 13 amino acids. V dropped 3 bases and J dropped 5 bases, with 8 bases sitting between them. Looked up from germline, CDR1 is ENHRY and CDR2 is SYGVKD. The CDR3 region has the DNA TGTGCCATCAGTGACGGCAGCGATCAGCCCCAGCATTTT. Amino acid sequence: CAISDGSDQPQHF.

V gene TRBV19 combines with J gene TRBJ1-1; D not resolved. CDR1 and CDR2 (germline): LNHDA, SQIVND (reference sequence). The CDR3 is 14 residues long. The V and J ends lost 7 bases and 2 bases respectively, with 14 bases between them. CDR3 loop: CASTLGRRNTEAFF. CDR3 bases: TGTGCCAGTACCCTCGGGAGGCGAAACACTGAAGCTTTCTTT. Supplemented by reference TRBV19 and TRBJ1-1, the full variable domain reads DGGITQSPKYLFRKEGQNVTLSCEQNLNHDAMYWYRQDPGQGLRLIYYSQIVNDFQKGDIAEGYSVSREKKESFPLTVTSAQKNPTAFYLCASTLGRRNTEAFFGQGTRLTVV.

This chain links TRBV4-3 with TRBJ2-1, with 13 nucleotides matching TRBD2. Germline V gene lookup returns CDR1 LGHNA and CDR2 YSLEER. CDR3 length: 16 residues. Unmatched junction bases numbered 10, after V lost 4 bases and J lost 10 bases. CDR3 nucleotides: TGCGCCAGCAGCCCCGGGGCGGGACTAGCGGGGACGGAGCAGTTCTTC. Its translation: CASSPGAGLAGTEQFF.

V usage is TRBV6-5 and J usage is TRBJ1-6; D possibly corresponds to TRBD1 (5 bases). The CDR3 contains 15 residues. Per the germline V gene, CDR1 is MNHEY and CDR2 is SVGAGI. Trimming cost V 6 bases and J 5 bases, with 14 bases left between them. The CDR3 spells CASRARAGDNSPLHF. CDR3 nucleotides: TGTGCCAGCAGGGCAAGGGCGGGGGATAATTCACCCCTCCACTTT.

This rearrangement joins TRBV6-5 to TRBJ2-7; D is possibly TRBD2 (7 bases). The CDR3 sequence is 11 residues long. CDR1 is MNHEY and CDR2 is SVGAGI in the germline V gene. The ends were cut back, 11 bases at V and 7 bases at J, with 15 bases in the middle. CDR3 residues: CACRGAAEQYF. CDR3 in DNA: TGTGCCTGTCGGGGGGCGGCGGAGCAGTACTTC.

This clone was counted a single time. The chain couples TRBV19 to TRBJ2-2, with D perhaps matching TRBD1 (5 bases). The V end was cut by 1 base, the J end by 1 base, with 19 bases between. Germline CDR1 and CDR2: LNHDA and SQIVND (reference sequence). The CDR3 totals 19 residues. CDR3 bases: TGTGCCAGTAGTATAGGCCTCCAAGGGGTGGGCGGGAACACCGGGGAGCTGTTTTTT. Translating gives CASSIGLQGVGGNTGELFF.

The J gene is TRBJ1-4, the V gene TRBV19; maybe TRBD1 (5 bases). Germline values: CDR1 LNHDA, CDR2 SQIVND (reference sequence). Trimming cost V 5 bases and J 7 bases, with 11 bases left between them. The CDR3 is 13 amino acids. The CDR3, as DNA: TGTGCCAGTAGTCGGCAGGGTCCTGAAAAACTGTTTTTT. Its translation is CASSRQGPEKLFF.

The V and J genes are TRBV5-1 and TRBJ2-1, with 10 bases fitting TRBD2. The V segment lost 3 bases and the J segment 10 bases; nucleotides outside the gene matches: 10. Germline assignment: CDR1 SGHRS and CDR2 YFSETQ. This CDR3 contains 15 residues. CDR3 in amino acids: CASSSPPSGSKEQFF. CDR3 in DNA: TGCGCCAGCAGCTCCCCTCCTAGCGGGAGCAAGGAGCAGTTCTTC.

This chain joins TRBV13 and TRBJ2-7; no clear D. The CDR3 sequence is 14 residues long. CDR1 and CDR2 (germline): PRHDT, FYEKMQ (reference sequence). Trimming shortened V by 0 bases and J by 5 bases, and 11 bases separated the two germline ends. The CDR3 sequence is CASSLGRVLDEQYF. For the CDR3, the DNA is TGTGCCAGCAGCTTAGGCCGGGTCCTTGACGAGCAGTACTTC. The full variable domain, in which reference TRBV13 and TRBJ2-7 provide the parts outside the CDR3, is AAGVIQSPRHLIKEKRETATLKCYPIPRHDTVYWYQQGPGQDPQFLISFYEKMQSDKGSIPDRFSAQQFSDYHSELNMSSLELGDSALYFCASSLGRVLDEQYFGPGTRLTVT.

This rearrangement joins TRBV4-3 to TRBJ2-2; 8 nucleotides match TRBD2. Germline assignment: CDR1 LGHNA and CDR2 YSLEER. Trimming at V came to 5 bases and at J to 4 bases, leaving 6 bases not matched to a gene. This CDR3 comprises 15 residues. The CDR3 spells CASSVGLATTGELFF. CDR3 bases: TGCGCCAGCAGCGTCGGACTAGCTACCACCGGGGAGCTGTTTTTT.

Here the CDR3 reads CASSEQVSYEQYF. In nucleotides, the CDR3 is TGTGCCAGCAGTGAACAGGTCTCCTACGAGCAGTACTTC. V is TRBV27 and J is TRBJ2-7, with D tentatively TRBD1 (5 bases). The CDR3 totals 13 residues. V was pared by 5 bases and J by 0 bases, with 8 bases between. The germline V gene has CDR1 MNHEY and CDR2 SMNVEV (reference sequence).

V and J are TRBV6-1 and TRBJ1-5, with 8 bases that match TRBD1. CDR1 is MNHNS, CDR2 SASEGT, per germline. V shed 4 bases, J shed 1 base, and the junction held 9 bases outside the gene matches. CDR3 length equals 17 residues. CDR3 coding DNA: TGTGCCAGCAGTGCTTATGGGACAGGCGGCAGCAATCAGCCCCAGCATTTT. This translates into CASSAYGTGGSNQPQHF.

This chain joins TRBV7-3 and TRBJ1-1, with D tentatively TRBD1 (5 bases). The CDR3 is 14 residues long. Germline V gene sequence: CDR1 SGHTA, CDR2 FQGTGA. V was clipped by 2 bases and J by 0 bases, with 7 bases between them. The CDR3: CASSLGRVNTEAFF. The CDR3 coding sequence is TGTGCCAGCAGCTTAGGCAGGGTGAACACTGAAGCTTTCTTT.

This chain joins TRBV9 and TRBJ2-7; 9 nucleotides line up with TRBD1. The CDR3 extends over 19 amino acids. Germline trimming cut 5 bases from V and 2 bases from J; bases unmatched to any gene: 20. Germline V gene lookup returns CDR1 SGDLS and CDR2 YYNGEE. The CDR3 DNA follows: TGTGCCAGCAGTGGGGGGCCTGAACCGGGACAGGGTGTCACCTACGAGCAGTACTTC. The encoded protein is CASSGGPEPGQGVTYEQYF.

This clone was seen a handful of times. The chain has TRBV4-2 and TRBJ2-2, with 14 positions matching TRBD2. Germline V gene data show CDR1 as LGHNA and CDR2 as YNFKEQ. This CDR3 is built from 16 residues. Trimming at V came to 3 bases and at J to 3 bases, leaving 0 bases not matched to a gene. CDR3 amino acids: CASSQGLAGDTGELFF. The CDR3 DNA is TGTGCCAGCAGCCAGGGACTAGCGGGGGACACCGGGGAGCTGTTTTTT.

CDR3 nucleotides: TGTGCCAGCAGTTACTCCAGGGACAGGGGCCCCTACTATGCTGGAAACACCATATATTTT. It specifies CASSYSRDRGPYYAGNTIYF. The chain joins TRBV6-7 to TRBJ1-3; 10 bases align to TRBD1. TRBV6-7 counts as an open reading frame of uncertain function. The CDR3 is 20 amino acids. Trimming took 0 bases from V and 2 from J; bases not matched to a gene: 13.

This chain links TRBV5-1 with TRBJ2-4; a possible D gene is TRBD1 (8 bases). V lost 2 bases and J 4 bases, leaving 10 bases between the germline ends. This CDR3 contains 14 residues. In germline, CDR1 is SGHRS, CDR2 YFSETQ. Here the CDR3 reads CASSLQGGKNIQYF. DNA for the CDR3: TGCGCCAGCAGCTTACAGGGGGGGAAAAACATTCAGTACTTC.

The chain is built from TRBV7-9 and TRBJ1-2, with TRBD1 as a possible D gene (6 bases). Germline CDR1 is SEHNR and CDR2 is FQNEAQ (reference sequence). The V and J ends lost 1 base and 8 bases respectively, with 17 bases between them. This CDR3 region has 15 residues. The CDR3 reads CASSLGGTPGSGYTF. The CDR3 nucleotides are TGTGCCAGCAGCTTAGGGGGGACACCGGGGTCGGGCTACACCTTC.

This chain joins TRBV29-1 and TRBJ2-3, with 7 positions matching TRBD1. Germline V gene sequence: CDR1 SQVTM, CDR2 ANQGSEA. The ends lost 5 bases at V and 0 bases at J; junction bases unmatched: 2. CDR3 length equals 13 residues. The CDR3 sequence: CSVKQGSTDTQYF. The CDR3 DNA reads TGCAGCGTTAAACAGGGGAGCACAGATACGCAGTATTTT.

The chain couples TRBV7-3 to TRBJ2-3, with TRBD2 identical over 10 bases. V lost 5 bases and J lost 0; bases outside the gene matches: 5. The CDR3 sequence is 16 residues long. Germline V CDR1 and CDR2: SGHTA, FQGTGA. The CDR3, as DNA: TGTGCCAGCAGCCTCAGAGCGGGGGGGAGCACAGATACGCAGTATTTT. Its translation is CASSLRAGGSTDTQYF.

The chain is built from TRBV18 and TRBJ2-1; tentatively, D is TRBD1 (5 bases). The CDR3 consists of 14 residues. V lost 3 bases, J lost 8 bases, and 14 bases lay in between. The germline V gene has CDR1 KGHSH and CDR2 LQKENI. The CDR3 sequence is CASSPDRGGYEQFF. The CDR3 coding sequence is TGTGCCAGCTCACCTGACAGAGGTGGTTATGAGCAGTTCTTC.

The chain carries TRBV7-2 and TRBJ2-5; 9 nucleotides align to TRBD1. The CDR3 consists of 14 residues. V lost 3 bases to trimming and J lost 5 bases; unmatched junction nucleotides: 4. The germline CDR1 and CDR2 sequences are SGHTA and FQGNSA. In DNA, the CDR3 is TGTGCCAGCAGCTTCAACAGGGGGCAGGAGACCCAGTACTTC. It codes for CASSFNRGQETQYF.